A single sample gave rise to the 19 T cell receptor beta chains below, sequenced in a study of cytomegalovirus exposure and HLA in healthy donors. PCR amplification relied on 60 Vbeta primers (plus 13 Jbeta primers). TCRdb's copy holds only in-frame clones and misses some; the assay was immunoSEQ multiplex PCR. The sample lists roughly 200,000 clones; 65% to 80% were seen once. The sequenced material came from PBMCs. These receptors all stem from a woman between 25 and 40 years old in good health and CMV-seropositive.

V is TRBV6-1 and J is TRBJ1-5, with a tentative D call TRBD1 (6 bases). Germline CDR1 is MNHNS and CDR2 is SASEGT. This CDR3 comprises 13 residues. Trimming pared 7 bases from V and 6 bases from J, leaving 13 bases between. The CDR3 spells CASMVTGTQPQHF. CDR3 DNA sequence: TGTGCCAGCATGGTAACAGGGACTCAGCCCCAGCATTTT.

The CDR3 DNA reads TGTGCCAGCAGCTCACAGGGCCACCTAAGCTCCTACAATGAGCAGTTCTTC. The encoded protein is CASSSQGHLSSYNEQFF. This chain joins TRBV2 and TRBJ2-1, with a weak D call TRBD1 (6 bases). Germline loops: CDR1 SNHLY, CDR2 FYNNEI. The CDR3 has 17 amino acids. Trimming shortened V by 6 bases and J by 0 bases, and 18 bases separated the two germline ends.

The chain recombines TRBV5-1 with TRBJ1-2, with D maybe TRBD1 (6 bases). The V gene's germline CDR1 is SGHRS and CDR2 YFSETQ. The V end lost 1 base, the J end lost 8 bases, and 15 bases lay between the germline ends. The CDR3 has 14 amino acids. The CDR3 reads CASSLFGGQEGYTF. The CDR3 nucleotides read TGCGCCAGCAGCTTGTTCGGGGGGCAGGAGGGCTACACCTTC.

This clone was found a few times. This chain uses TRBV29-1 with TRBJ1-2; the D is unclear. Trimming removed 7 bases at V and 8 bases at J, with 8 bases between. This CDR3 comprises 9 residues. CDR1 SQVTM and CDR2 ANQGSEA come from the germline V gene. CDR3 sequence reads: CSASEGYTF. CDR3 in DNA: TGCAGCGCCTCTGAGGGCTACACCTTC.

The chain uses TRBV14 and TRBJ2-3, with D unclear. The CDR3 contains 14 residues. Germline CDR1 and CDR2: SGHDN and FVKESK. V lost 3 bases to trimming and J lost 7 bases, with 14 bases between them. Here the CDR3 reads CASSHRYSSHTQYF. In DNA, the CDR3 is TGTGCCAGCAGCCATAGATATAGTTCGCATACGCAGTATTTT.

The chain combines TRBV27 with TRBJ2-2; 12 positions agree with TRBD2. The CDR3 length is 19 residues. Germline V gives CDR1 MNHEY, CDR2 SMNVEV (reference sequence). V trimming: 5 bases; J trimming: 1 base; junction bases outside the gene matches: 11. The CDR3 DNA sequence: TGTGCCAGCAGTCACCCAAGACTAGCGGGGGTGCTGAACACCGGGGAGCTGTTTTTT. Protein sequence: CASSHPRLAGVLNTGELFF.

The chain carries TRBV21-1 and TRBJ2-4; the D call TRBD2 from the table was never checked on the DNA. TRBV21-1 is a pseudogene locus. The CDR3 has 17 residues. DNA for the CDR3: TGTGCCAGCAGCAAATGGGGCTTGGGCGGGGGGATAAACATTCAGTACTTC. Translating gives CASSKWGLGGGINIQYF.

The chain links TRBV28 to TRBJ2-4; D uncertain. Per germline, CDR1 MDHEN and CDR2 SYDVKM. V was cut by 2 bases and J by 1 base, with 12 bases left in between. CDR3 size: 16 residues. In DNA form, the CDR3 reads TGTGCCAGCAGTTTAGGAGCACTGCTGGCCAAAAACATTCAGTACTTC. As protein: CASSLGALLAKNIQYF.

The rearrangement links TRBV6-5 to TRBJ2-1, with D perhaps TRBD1 (5 bases). Deletions cut 4 bases from V and 7 bases from J, with 14 bases between. Germline V gives CDR1 MNHEY, CDR2 SVGAGI. This CDR3 has 14 amino acids. The CDR3 DNA reads TGTGCCAGCAGTTTTGGACAACCGCAGAATGAGCAGTTCTTC. Its translation is CASSFGQPQNEQFF.

The CDR3 DNA is TGTGCCAGCAGTTTAGCGGGGGGACCCTACGAGCAGTACTTC. Its protein is CASSLAGGPYEQYF. V usage is TRBV9 and J usage is TRBJ2-7, with 10 bases that match TRBD2. CDR1 is SGDLS and CDR2 is YYNGEE in the germline V gene. CDR3 length: 14 amino acids. Losses at the gene ends were 5 bases for V and 2 bases for J; bases not matched to a gene: 4. The variable domain in full, completed from reference TRBV9 and TRBJ2-7, reads DSGVTQTPKHLITATGQRVTLRCSPRSGDLSVYWYQQSLDQGLQFLIQYYNGEERAKGNILERFSAQQFPDLHSELNLSSLELGDSALYFCASSLAGGPYEQYFGPGTRLTVT.

This clone was detected only once. The gene calls are TRBV5-1 and TRBJ1-4, with D possibly TRBD1 on 5 matching bases. From germline, CDR1 is SGHRS and CDR2 YFSETQ. Trimming removed 0 bases at V and 3 bases at J, with 12 bases between. The CDR3 loop spans 16 amino acids. CDR3 loop: CASSLETIQANEKLFF. CDR3 bases: TGCGCCAGCAGCTTGGAAACTATACAGGCTAATGAAAAACTGTTTTTT.

J is TRBJ2-6 and V is TRBV5-8, with TRBD1 as a possible D gene (5 bases). The CDR3 covers 20 residues. Germline V gives CDR1 SGHTS, CDR2 YDEGEE. Trimming removed 0 bases from V and 5 bases from J, with 24 bases in between. The CDR3 sequence is CASSLALTGDSRSRANVLTF. The DNA for the CDR3 is TGTGCCAGCAGCTTGGCGCTCACAGGTGATTCCCGTTCGAGGGCCAACGTCCTGACTTTC.

The chain links TRBV11-2 to TRBJ2-2; no clear D gene. Trimming stripped 3 bases from V and 6 bases from J, with 8 bases between. The germline CDR1 and CDR2 sequences are SGHAT and FQNNGV. The CDR3 has 13 amino acids. The CDR3 protein is CASSFPRAGELFF. In DNA form, the CDR3 reads TGTGCCAGCAGCTTTCCCCGGGCCGGGGAGCTGTTTTTT. The full variable domain, its missing parts supplied by reference TRBV11-2 and TRBJ2-2, is EAGVAQSPRYKIIEKRQSVAFWCNPISGHATLYWYQQILGQGPKLLIQFQNNGVVDDSQLPKDRFSAERLKGVDSTLKIQPAKLEDSAVYLCASSFPRAGELFFGEGSRLTVL.

This clone has more than one count but fewer than ten. The chain joins TRBV6-1 to TRBJ1-2; 7 nucleotides match TRBD1. From germline, CDR1 is MNHNS and CDR2 SASEGT. The ends lost 1 base at V and 8 bases at J; junction bases unmatched: 7. The CDR3 extends over 14 amino acids. The chain's CDR3 is CASSEGDSFFGYTF. The CDR3 DNA reads as TGTGCCAGCAGTGAAGGGGACAGTTTCTTCGGCTACACCTTC.

Only a few counts were recorded for this clone. The chain joins TRBV9 to TRBJ1-1, with D unclear. Trimming took off 0 bases at V and 1 base at J, with 10 bases between the two ends. Germline values: CDR1 SGDLS, CDR2 YYNGEE. The CDR3 length is 15 residues. The CDR3 DNA sequence: TGTGCCAGCAGCGTAGAGGCAGGTGAGAACACTGAAGCTTTCTTT. The encoded protein is CASSVEAGENTEAFF.

CDR3 sequence (DNA): TGTGCCACCAGCAGAGATACATTAAATTTAGCGGGGAATCAGCCCCAGCATTTT. Translating gives CATSRDTLNLAGNQPQHF. This chain uses TRBV15 with TRBJ1-5; D remains unclear. The germline gives CDR1 LNHNV, CDR2 YYDKDF (reference sequence). This CDR3 region has 18 residues. V was shortened by 0 bases and J by 4 bases, with 19 bases between the two germline ends. Full variable domain (rest looked up from reference TRBV15 and TRBJ1-5): DAMVIQNPRYQVTQFGKPVTLSCSQTLNHNVMYWYQQKSSQAPKLLFHYYDKDFNNEADTPDNFQSRRPNTSFCFLDIRSPGLGDTAMYLCATSRDTLNLAGNQPQHFGDGTRLSIL.

Points on this clone: The junction departs from germline at one end; a sequencing error may be responsible. The chain joins TRBV7-8 to TRBJ2-7; D may be TRBD2 (6 bases). Germline loops: CDR1 SGHVS, CDR2 FQNEAQ. The CDR3 is 14 residues long. CDR3: CAGSLFGSLGEQYF. As DNA, the CDR3 is TGTGCCGGCAGCTTATTCGGGAGCCTAGGCGAGCAGTACTTC.

The table lists this clone with a few counts. The chain has TRBV4-3 and TRBJ2-5; TRBD2 matches at 7 bases. Per the germline V gene, CDR1 is LGHNA and CDR2 is YSLEER. Trimming removed 3 bases from V and 1 base from J; junction bases left unmatched: 5. This CDR3 is 15 amino acids long. The CDR3 sequence: CASSHLWTSQETQYF. CDR3 nucleotide sequence: TGCGCCAGCAGCCATTTGTGGACTAGCCAAGAGACCCAGTACTTC.

This chain links TRBV29-1 with TRBJ2-5, with a tentative D call TRBD2 (6 bases). Trimming removed 4 bases from V and 1 base from J, with 10 bases in between. Germline V CDR1 and CDR2: SQVTM, ANQGSEA. The CDR3 runs 13 residues. CDR3: CSVARGTQETQYF. The DNA for the CDR3 is TGCAGCGTTGCCCGCGGGACCCAAGAGACCCAGTACTTC.